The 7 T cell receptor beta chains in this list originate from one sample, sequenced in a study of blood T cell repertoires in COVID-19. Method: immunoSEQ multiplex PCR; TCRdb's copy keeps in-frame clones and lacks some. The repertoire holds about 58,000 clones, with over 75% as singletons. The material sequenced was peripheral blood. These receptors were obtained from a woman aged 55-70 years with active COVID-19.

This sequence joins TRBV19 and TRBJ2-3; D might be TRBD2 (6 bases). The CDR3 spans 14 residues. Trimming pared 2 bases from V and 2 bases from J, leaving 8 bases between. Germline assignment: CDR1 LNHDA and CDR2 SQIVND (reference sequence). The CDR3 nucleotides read TGTGCCAGTAGTATAATGGACTACACAGATACGCAGTATTTT. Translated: CASSIMDYTDTQYF. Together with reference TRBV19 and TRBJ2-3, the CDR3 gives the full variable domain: DGGITQSPKYLFRKEGQNVTLSCEQNLNHDAMYWYRQDPGQGLRLIYYSQIVNDFQKGDIAEGYSVSREKKESFPLTVTSAQKNPTAFYLCASSIMDYTDTQYFGPGTRLTVL.

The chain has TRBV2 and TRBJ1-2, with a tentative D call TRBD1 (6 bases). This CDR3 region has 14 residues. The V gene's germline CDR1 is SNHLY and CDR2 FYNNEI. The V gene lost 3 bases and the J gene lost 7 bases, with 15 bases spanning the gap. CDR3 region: CASSEKGEEAGYTF. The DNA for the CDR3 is TGTGCCAGCAGTGAGAAGGGGGAAGAGGCTGGCTACACCTTC.

CDR3 protein: CASSQAVQGNIQYF. CDR3 DNA: TGTGCCAGCAGCCAAGCGGTCCAGGGTAACATTCAGTACTTC. The chain joins TRBV3-1 (or the pseudogene TRBV3-2) to TRBJ2-4; D might be TRBD1 (5 bases). The CDR3 has 14 residues. V was cut by 1 base and J by 7 bases, with 11 bases left in between. Germline loops: CDR1 LGHDT, CDR2 YNNKEL (reference sequence).

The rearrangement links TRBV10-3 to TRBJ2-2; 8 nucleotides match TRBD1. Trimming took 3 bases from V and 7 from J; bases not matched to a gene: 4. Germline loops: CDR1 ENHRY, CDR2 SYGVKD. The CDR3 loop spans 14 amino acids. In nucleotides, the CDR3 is TGTGCCATCAGTGACAGGGGGCCCCTCGGGGAGCTGTTTTTT. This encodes CAISDRGPLGELFF.

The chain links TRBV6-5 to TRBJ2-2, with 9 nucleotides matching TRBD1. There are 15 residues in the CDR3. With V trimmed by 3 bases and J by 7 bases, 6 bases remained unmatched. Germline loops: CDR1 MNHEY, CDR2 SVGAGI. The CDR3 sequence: CASSYWDRVGGELFF. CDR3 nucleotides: TGTGCCAGCAGTTATTGGGACAGGGTAGGCGGGGAGCTGTTTTTT.

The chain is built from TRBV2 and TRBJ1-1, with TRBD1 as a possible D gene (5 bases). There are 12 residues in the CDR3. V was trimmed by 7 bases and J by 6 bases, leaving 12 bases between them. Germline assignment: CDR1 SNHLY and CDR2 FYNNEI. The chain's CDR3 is CASNRILPEAFF. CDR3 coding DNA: TGTGCCAGCAACAGGATTCTCCCTGAAGCTTTCTTT.

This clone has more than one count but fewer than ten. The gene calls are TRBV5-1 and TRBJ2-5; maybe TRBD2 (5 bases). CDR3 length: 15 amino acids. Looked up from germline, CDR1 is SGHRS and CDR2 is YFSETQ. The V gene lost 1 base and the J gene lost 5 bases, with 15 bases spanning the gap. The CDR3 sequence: CASSLMAGGRETQYF. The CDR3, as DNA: TGCGCCAGCAGCTTGATGGCGGGCGGTAGGGAGACCCAGTACTTC.